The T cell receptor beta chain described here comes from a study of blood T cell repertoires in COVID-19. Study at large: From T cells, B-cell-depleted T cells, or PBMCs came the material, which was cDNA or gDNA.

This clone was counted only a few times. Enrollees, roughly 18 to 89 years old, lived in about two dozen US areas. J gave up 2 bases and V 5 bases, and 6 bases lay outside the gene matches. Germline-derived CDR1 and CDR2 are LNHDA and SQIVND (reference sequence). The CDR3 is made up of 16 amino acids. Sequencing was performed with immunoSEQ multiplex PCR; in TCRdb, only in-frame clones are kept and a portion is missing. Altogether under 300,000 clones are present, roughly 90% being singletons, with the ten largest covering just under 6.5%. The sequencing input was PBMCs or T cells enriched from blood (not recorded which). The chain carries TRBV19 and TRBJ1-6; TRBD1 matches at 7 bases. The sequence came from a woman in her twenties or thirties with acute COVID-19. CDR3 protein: CASSSTGKAYNSPLHF. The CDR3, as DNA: TGTGCCAGTAGTTCGACAGGGAAAGCCTATAATTCACCCCTCCACTTT.